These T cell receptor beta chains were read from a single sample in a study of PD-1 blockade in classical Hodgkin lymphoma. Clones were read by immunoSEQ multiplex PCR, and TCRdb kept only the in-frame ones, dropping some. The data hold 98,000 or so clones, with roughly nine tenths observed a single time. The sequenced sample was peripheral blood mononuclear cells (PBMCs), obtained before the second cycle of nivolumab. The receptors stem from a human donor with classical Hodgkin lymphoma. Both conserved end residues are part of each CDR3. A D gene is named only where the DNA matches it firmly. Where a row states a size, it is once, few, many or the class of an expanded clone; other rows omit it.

cdr3_aa: CASSLQGNTEAFF; cdr3_nt: TGTGCCAGCAGCTTACAGGGGAACACTGAAGCTTTCTTT; j_call: TRBJ1-1; clone_size: .; v_call: TRBV7-9; d_call: .
cdr3_aa: CAIRDPYQGASFEQYF; cdr3_nt: TGTGCCATCAGGGACCCTTACCAGGGGGCATCTTTCGAGCAGTACTTC; j_call: TRBJ2-7; clone_size: once; v_call: TRBV10-3; d_call: TRBD1
cdr3_aa: CASSLFGKGGNTEAFF; cdr3_nt: TGTGCCAGCAGTTTATTTGGGAAGGGGGGGAACACTGAAGCTTTCTTT; j_call: TRBJ1-1; clone_size: .; v_call: TRBV28; d_call: .
cdr3_aa: CAWDGWNQPQHF; cdr3_nt: TGTGCCTGGGACGGGTGGAATCAGCCCCAGCATTTT; j_call: TRBJ1-5; clone_size: .; v_call: TRBV30; d_call: .
cdr3_aa: CASSPRSGTTGELFF; cdr3_nt: TGTGCCAGCAGCCCCAGGAGCGGGACCACCGGGGAGCTGTTTTTT; j_call: TRBJ2-2; clone_size: .; v_call: TRBV5-5; d_call: TRBD2
cdr3_aa: CASSDPPGDTQYF; cdr3_nt: TGTGCCAGCAGTGACCCCCCTGGGGATACGCAGTATTTT; j_call: TRBJ2-3; clone_size: .; v_call: TRBV25-1; d_call: .
cdr3_aa: CASSDRTSGSYEQYF; cdr3_nt: TGTGCCAGCAGTGATCGGACTAGCGGGAGTTACGAGCAGTACTTC; j_call: TRBJ2-7; clone_size: .; v_call: TRBV6-1; d_call: TRBD2
cdr3_aa: CASSEGTEAFF; cdr3_nt: TGTGCCAGCAGTGAGGGGACTGAAGCTTTCTTT; j_call: TRBJ1-1; clone_size: .; v_call: TRBV2; d_call: .
cdr3_aa: CASSGSGRGYNEQFF; cdr3_nt: TGTGCCAGCAGTGGTAGCGGGAGGGGCTACAATGAGCAGTTCTTC; j_call: TRBJ2-1; clone_size: .; v_call: TRBV28; d_call: TRBD2
cdr3_aa: CASSLIGPRDIYGYTF; cdr3_nt: TGCGCCAGCAGCTTAATCGGGCCGAGGGACATATATGGCTACACCTTC; j_call: TRBJ1-2; clone_size: .; v_call: TRBV5-1; d_call: .
cdr3_aa: CASSLELGYEQYF; cdr3_nt: TGTGCCAGCAGCTTAGAGTTGGGCTACGAGCAGTACTTC; j_call: TRBJ2-7; clone_size: .; v_call: TRBV7-9; d_call: .
cdr3_aa: CASSIGITPGQGLYEQFF; cdr3_nt: TGTGCCAGTAGTATAGGCATAACTCCGGGACAGGGGTTGTATGAGCAGTTCTTC; j_call: TRBJ2-1; clone_size: .; v_call: TRBV19; d_call: TRBD1
cdr3_aa: CASSLREAYEQYF; cdr3_nt: TGTGCCAGCAGTTTAAGGGAAGCCTACGAGCAGTACTTC; j_call: TRBJ2-7; clone_size: .; v_call: TRBV27; d_call: .
cdr3_aa: CAVRGGQGPEAFF; cdr3_nt: TGTGCAGTTAGAGGGGGACAGGGTCCTGAAGCTTTCTTT; j_call: TRBJ1-1; clone_size: .; v_call: TRBV19; d_call: TRBD1
cdr3_aa: CASSTFLGTSGLNEQFF; cdr3_nt: TGTGCCAGTAGTACCTTCCTCGGGACTAGCGGACTTAATGAGCAGTTCTTC; j_call: TRBJ2-1; clone_size: .; v_call: TRBV19; d_call: TRBD2
cdr3_aa: CASGLVPHSRPNEQFF; cdr3_nt: TGTGCTAGTGGTTTGGTACCCCACAGCCGGCCTAATGAGCAGTTCTTC; j_call: TRBJ2-1; clone_size: .; v_call: TRBV12-5; d_call: .
cdr3_aa: CASSVGGIGETQYF; cdr3_nt: TGTGCCAGCAGCGTGGGGGGGATAGGAGAGACCCAGTACTTC; j_call: TRBJ2-5; clone_size: .; v_call: TRBV9; d_call: TRBD2
cdr3_aa: CASSVETGTSEQYF; cdr3_nt: TGTGCCAGCAGTGTGGAGACAGGGACTTCCGAGCAGTACTTC; j_call: TRBJ2-7; clone_size: .; v_call: TRBV6-5; d_call: .
cdr3_aa: CASSLLAAQETQYF; cdr3_nt: TGTGCCAGCAGCCTTTTAGCAGCCCAAGAGACCCAGTACTTC; j_call: TRBJ2-5; clone_size: .; v_call: TRBV6-6; d_call: .
cdr3_aa: CASTKAHRPGTDTQYF; cdr3_nt: TGTGCCAGTACTAAGGCCCACCGCCCGGGCACAGATACGCAGTATTTT; j_call: TRBJ2-3; clone_size: .; v_call: TRBV19; d_call: .
cdr3_aa: CASSYSHSSSYEQYF; cdr3_nt: TGTGCCAGCAGTTACTCTCACAGCAGCTCCTACGAGCAGTACTTC; j_call: TRBJ2-7; clone_size: .; v_call: TRBV6-6; d_call: .
cdr3_aa: CASTRDRAQNTEAFF; cdr3_nt: TGCGCCAGCACCCGGGACAGAGCTCAGAACACTGAAGCTTTCTTT; j_call: TRBJ1-1; clone_size: few; v_call: TRBV5-1; d_call: TRBD1
cdr3_aa: CASTDPGLANGGPSGANVLTF; cdr3_nt: TGTGCCAGTACCGACCCGGGACTAGCCAACGGCGGGCCCTCTGGGGCCAACGTCCTGACTTTC; j_call: TRBJ2-6; clone_size: once; v_call: TRBV19; d_call: TRBD2
cdr3_aa: CASSPPSGQGSYEQYF; cdr3_nt: TGTGCCAGTAGTCCCCCGTCGGGACAGGGTTCCTACGAGCAGTACTTC; j_call: TRBJ2-7; clone_size: .; v_call: TRBV19; d_call: TRBD1
cdr3_aa: CASSSLDRTGDYEQYF; cdr3_nt: TGTGCCAGCAGCTCCCTTGATCGGACAGGGGACTACGAGCAGTACTTC; j_call: TRBJ2-7; clone_size: .; v_call: TRBV5-4; d_call: TRBD1
cdr3_aa: CASSQDTPSGTYNEQFF; cdr3_nt: TGCGCCAGCAGCCAAGATACTCCTAGCGGGACCTACAATGAGCAGTTCTTC; j_call: TRBJ2-1; clone_size: .; v_call: TRBV4-3; d_call: TRBD2
cdr3_aa: CSVDAGRLDTQYF; cdr3_nt: TGCAGCGTTGATGCAGGTAGATTGGATACGCAGTATTTT; j_call: TRBJ2-3; clone_size: .; v_call: TRBV29-1; d_call: .
cdr3_aa: CASSQLTSGRGEQYF; cdr3_nt: TGCGCCAGCAGCCAATTAACTAGCGGGAGAGGCGAGCAGTACTTC; j_call: TRBJ2-7; clone_size: .; v_call: TRBV4-1; d_call: TRBD2